These 28 T cell receptor beta chains share one sample of origin, sequenced in a study of CD8+ T cells in alopecia areata. Regarding treatment: oral pan-JAK inhibitor, 5-10 mg twice daily. RNA was extracted and reverse transcribed into cDNA as the sequencing template. This table comes from immunoSEQ multiplex PCR, and its TCRdb copy is limited to in-frame clones, with some not included. The sample carries about 190,000 clones, about three fifths recorded once. Sequencing was performed on CD4+ T cells sorted from blood, taken at week 4, from a patient treated with tofacitinib. The source of these receptors is a human donor with alopecia areata.

CDR3 in amino acids: CASSQTPRVNYGYTF. The CDR3 coding sequence is TGCGCCAGCAGCCAAACCCCCAGGGTCAACTATGGCTACACCTTC. The chain links TRBV4-3 to TRBJ1-2, with a possible D match to TRBD1 (5 bases). The CDR3 has 15 residues. CDR1 is LGHNA and CDR2 is YSLEER in the germline V gene. The ends were cut back, 2 bases at V and 2 bases at J, with 12 bases in the middle.

The genes are TRBV30 and TRBJ2-1, with 9 nucleotides matching TRBD2. The CDR3 covers 15 residues. CDR1 is GTSNPN, CDR2 SVGIG, per germline (reference sequence). J gave up 8 bases and V 0 bases, and 8 bases lay outside the gene matches. CDR3 sequence: CAWSVGGLAGHEQFF. As DNA, the CDR3 is TGTGCCTGGAGTGTAGGAGGCCTAGCGGGGCATGAGCAGTTCTTC.

The rearrangement links TRBV29-1 to TRBJ1-5, with D possibly being TRBD1 (6 bases). V was clipped by 4 bases and J by 7 bases, with 14 bases between them. Germline V gene lookup returns CDR1 SQVTM and CDR2 ANQGSEA. The CDR3 consists of 13 residues. CDR3 nucleotides: TGCAGCGTTGCCGTGACAGGAGGGCAGCCCCAGCATTTT. It yields the protein CSVAVTGGQPQHF. Full variable domain (rest looked up from reference TRBV29-1 and TRBJ1-5): SAVISQKPSRDICQRGTSLTIQCQVDSQVTMMFWYRQQPGQSLTLIATANQGSEATYESGFVIDKFPISRPNLTFSTLTVSNMSPEDSSIYLCSVAVTGGQPQHFGDGTRLSIL.

This chain joins TRBV2 and TRBJ2-3, with TRBD1 matching over 7 bases. Germline V CDR1 and CDR2: SNHLY, FYNNEI. The CDR3 contains 15 residues. V was clipped by 5 bases and J by 0 bases; unmatched bases: 5. CDR3 protein: CASSWDRQSTDTQYF. The CDR3 nucleotides are TGTGCCAGCAGTTGGGACAGACAAAGCACAGATACGCAGTATTTT.

The chain uses TRBV7-6 and TRBJ2-5; no clear D. The CDR3 runs 12 residues. Germline V gene data show CDR1 as SGHVS and CDR2 as FNYEAQ. V was shortened by 0 bases and J by 5 bases, with 4 bases between the two germline ends. The CDR3: CASSLAGETQYF. In DNA form, the CDR3 reads TGTGCCAGCAGCTTAGCTGGGGAGACCCAGTACTTC. The full variable domain, rest sourced from reference TRBV7-6 and TRBJ2-5, is GAGVSQSPRYKVTKRGQDVALRCDPISGHVSLYWYRQALGQGPEFLTYFNYEAQQDKSGLPNDRFSAERPEGSISTLTIQRTEQRDSAMYRCASSLAGETQYFGPGTRLLVL.

This chain uses TRBV10-3 with TRBJ1-2; weak D call: TRBD1 (5 bases). The germline gives CDR1 ENHRY, CDR2 SYGVKD. CDR3 length: 14 residues. V was trimmed by 11 bases and J by 2 bases, leaving 18 bases between them. CDR3 nucleotide sequence: TGTGCCGCCACGTCCGGGACCGGGAACTATGGCTACACCTTC. It is translated as CAATSGTGNYGYTF.

This clone was detected only a few times. The chain links TRBV7-2 to TRBJ2-2; D possibly matches TRBD1 or TRBD2 (5 bases each). The V gene lost 5 bases and the J gene lost 0 bases, with 16 bases spanning the gap. The CDR3 has 17 amino acids. Germline values: CDR1 SGHTA, CDR2 FQGNSA. CDR3 sequence reads: CASSLVPGPSNTGELFF. CDR3 bases: TGTGCCAGCAGCCTAGTCCCGGGACCATCGAACACCGGGGAGCTGTTTTTT.

The chain carries TRBV13 and TRBJ1-2, with D unresolved. Germline V gene sequence: CDR1 PRHDT, CDR2 FYEKMQ (reference sequence). The CDR3 consists of 14 residues. Trimming removed 5 bases at V and 3 bases at J, with 13 bases between. The CDR3 region has the DNA TGTGCCAGCAGCCCGCGGTGGGCGGACTATGGCTACACCTTC. Translating gives CASSPRWADYGYTF.

This clone was detected ten times or more. The chain has TRBV14 and TRBJ1-2; unclear D gene. CDR3 length: 12 amino acids. Trimming took off 10 bases at V and 3 bases at J, with 12 bases between the two ends. Germline assignment: CDR1 SGHDN and CDR2 FVKESK. Here the CDR3 DNA reads TGTGCCAACAAGGAAGTTGACTATGGCTACACCTTC. This sequence encodes CANKEVDYGYTF.

The chain couples TRBV7-2 to TRBJ2-7, with 11 bases aligning to TRBD2. The CDR3 contains 16 residues. V lost 3 bases and J lost 4; bases outside the gene matches: 8. Germline CDR1 SGHTA, CDR2 FQGNSA. The CDR3 sequence is CASSLSMIAGGYEQYF. CDR3 sequence (DNA): TGTGCCAGCAGCTTGTCAATGATAGCGGGAGGGTACGAGCAGTACTTC.

The J gene is TRBJ2-5, the V gene TRBV9, with a tentative D call TRBD2 (6 bases). From germline, CDR1 is SGDLS and CDR2 YYNGEE. V dropped 3 bases and J dropped 1 base, with 10 bases sitting between them. This CDR3 is 14 amino acids long. The CDR3 DNA reads TGTGCCAGCAGCGCCCGACTAGGCCAAGAGACCCAGTACTTC. Translating it yields CASSARLGQETQYF.

The V gene is TRBV7-2, the J gene TRBJ2-7; D is possibly TRBD2 (5 bases). This CDR3 spans 16 amino acids. Trimming removed 5 bases at V and 6 bases at J, with 23 bases between. Per germline, CDR1 SGHTA and CDR2 FQGNSA. Here the CDR3 DNA reads TGTGCCAGCAGCAAAAAACTAGTAGGCCCTTCGATCGAGCAGTACTTC. The encoded protein is CASSKKLVGPSIEQYF.

The V call is TRBV10-3, the J call TRBJ1-2, with 8 bases that match TRBD1. This CDR3 is built from 15 residues. The germline CDR1 and CDR2 sequences are ENHRY and SYGVKD. The trim removed 0 bases at V and 3 bases at J, leaving 3 bases unmatched. CDR3 nucleotides: TGTGCCATCAGTGAGTCGCAGGGGGCTTACTATGGCTACACCTTC. It yields the protein CAISESQGAYYGYTF.

In this sample, this clone turned up once. The chain couples TRBV29-1 to TRBJ2-5; D gene ambiguous. This CDR3 has 11 residues. Germline V gives CDR1 SQVTM, CDR2 ANQGSEA. V was shortened by 7 bases and J by 3 bases, with 9 bases between the two germline ends. The CDR3 sequence is CSGARKETQYF. Written as DNA, the CDR3 is TGCAGCGGGGCCCGCAAAGAGACCCAGTACTTC.

V usage is TRBV6-6 and J usage is TRBJ1-1, with D possibly TRBD1 on 5 matching bases. This CDR3 contains 13 residues. Trimming left V 4 bases short and J 14 bases short, with 20 bases between. CDR1 MNHNY and CDR2 SVGAGI come from the germline V gene (reference sequence). As DNA, the CDR3 is TGTGCCAGCAGTTCTGGTGAGGGACCCAAGACCTTCTTT. It specifies CASSSGEGPKTFF.

This clone showed up just a few times. The rearrangement uses TRBV29-1 and TRBJ2-1; a weak D match, TRBD2 (5 bases). The CDR3 consists of 15 residues. CDR1 SQVTM and CDR2 ANQGSEA come from the germline V gene. V shed 1 base and J shed 6 bases, with 16 bases lying between them. As DNA, the CDR3 is TGCAGCGTTGAAGGACGACGATCCGGAGGCAATGAGCAGTTCTTC. Translating it yields CSVEGRRSGGNEQFF.

This clone appeared a few times. The chain joins TRBV23-1 to TRBJ1-4, with a tentative D call TRBD1 (6 bases). TRBV23-1 counts as an open reading frame of uncertain function. Trimming took 11 bases from V and 0 from J, leaving 19 bases between them. This CDR3 has 16 amino acids. In DNA, the CDR3 is TGCGCCCGAAGACAGGTGTTTCATGCAACTAATGAAAAACTGTTTTTT. It yields the protein CARRQVFHATNEKLFF.

The chain joins TRBV4-3 to TRBJ1-2; maybe TRBD1 (6 bases). The germline V and J ends were trimmed by 6 bases and 0 bases, with 17 bases remaining between them. Germline V gene lookup returns CDR1 LGHNA and CDR2 YSLEER. The CDR3 length is 16 residues. The CDR3 coding sequence is TGCGCCAGCAGGGACGAACGCAGGGGATCTAACTATGGCTACACCTTC. Translating gives CASRDERRGSNYGYTF.

This clone came up once. This chain joins TRBV27 and TRBJ2-1, with D hard to call. Germline CDR1 reads MNHEY; CDR2 reads SMNVEV (reference sequence). The CDR3 length is 14 residues. Trimming left V 2 bases short and J 2 bases short, with 7 bases between. The CDR3 DNA sequence: TGTGCCAGCAGTTTAAGAGAACCCTACAATGAGCAGTTCTTC. Its protein product is CASSLREPYNEQFF.

The rearrangement joins TRBV30 to TRBJ1-5; 8 nucleotides line up with TRBD1. Germline CDR1 reads GTSNPN; CDR2 reads SVGIG (reference sequence). Trimming removed 0 bases from V and 10 bases from J; junction bases left unmatched: 8. The CDR3 length is 14 residues. The DNA of the CDR3 is TGTGCCTGGAGTGTCGGACAGGGCGGTGTCCCCCAGCATTTT. This translates into CAWSVGQGGVPQHF.

V usage is TRBV7-2 and J usage is TRBJ1-2, with D unresolved. The length of the CDR3 is 13 residues. The V end was cut by 0 bases, the J end by 6 bases, with 8 bases between. Germline V gene data show CDR1 as SGHTA and CDR2 as FQGNSA. As DNA, the CDR3 is TGTGCCAGCAGCTTAGCCAGCGGGGATGGCTACACCTTC. Translation gives CASSLASGDGYTF.

The chain joins TRBV7-8 to TRBJ1-5; TRBD1 matches at 7 bases. There are 14 residues in the CDR3. Germline-derived CDR1 and CDR2 are SGHVS and FQNEAQ. V dropped 4 bases and J dropped 3; count of bases not matched to a gene: 3. The CDR3 coding sequence is TGTGCCAGCAGCTCGGACAGGAACAATCAGCCCCAGCATTTT. Translating it yields CASSSDRNNQPQHF.

In the case of this clone: A much larger clonotype is one base distant, so this may be a read error. CDR3 nucleotide sequence: TGTGCCAGCAGTCGGACTAGCGGGAGCTACGAGCAGTACTTC. It yields the protein CASSRTSGSYEQYF. This chain connects TRBV6-5 to TRBJ2-7; 13 nucleotides agree with TRBD2. The trim removed 5 bases at V and 3 bases at J, leaving 1 base unmatched. Looked up from germline, CDR1 is MNHEY and CDR2 is SVGAGI. CDR3 length: 14 amino acids.

This clone was observed a few times. This rearrangement joins TRBV4-1 to TRBJ2-2; D gene ambiguous. The CDR3 has 13 amino acids. Trimming left V 4 bases short and J 6 bases short, with 9 bases between. Per germline, CDR1 MGHRA and CDR2 YSYEKL. Here the CDR3 DNA reads TGCGCCAGCAGCCTACGAATGTCCGGGGAGCTGTTTTTT. This codes for CASSLRMSGELFF.

The chain links TRBV18 to TRBJ2-2; 11 bases agree with TRBD2. The trim removed 6 bases at V and 7 bases at J, leaving 1 base unmatched. CDR1 and CDR2 (germline): KGHSH, LQKENI. This CDR3 contains 13 residues. CDR3 DNA sequence: TGTGCCAGCTCGGGACTAGCGGACGGGGAGCTGTTTTTT. This translates into CASSGLADGELFF.

This clone was seen a handful of times. The J gene is TRBJ2-1, the V gene TRBV5-4; the match to TRBD2 covers 8 bases. V was pared by 6 bases and J by 6 bases, with 8 bases of the junction left unmatched. The CDR3 has 14 amino acids. Germline CDR1 and CDR2: SGHNT and YYREEE (reference sequence). The CDR3 DNA is TGTGCCAGCACCGGGGGGGGAGGAGCCAATGAGCAGTTCTTC. Its protein is CASTGGGGANEQFF.

This clone occurred once. The chain recombines TRBV18 with TRBJ2-1; 7 nucleotides agree with TRBD1. There are 16 residues in the CDR3. Germline assignment: CDR1 KGHSH and CDR2 LQKENI. The V and J ends lost 0 bases and 8 bases, in that order; junction bases with no gene match: 10. CDR3 coding DNA: TGTGCCAGCTCACCACCGAAGGGACAGTGGGTTTATGAGCAGTTCTTC. The encoded protein is CASSPPKGQWVYEQFF.

The chain uses TRBV29-1 and TRBJ1-5, with D maybe TRBD1 (6 bases). From germline, CDR1 is SQVTM and CDR2 ANQGSEA. V was clipped by 6 bases and J by 0 bases, with 12 bases between them. CDR3 length equals 14 residues. CDR3 sequence (DNA): TGCAGCGTCCGCAGGACAGATAGCAATCAGCCCCAGCATTTT. The encoded protein is CSVRRTDSNQPQHF. The entire variable domain, with the rest obtained from reference TRBV29-1 and TRBJ1-5, is as follows: SAVISQKPSRDICQRGTSLTIQCQVDSQVTMMFWYRQQPGQSLTLIATANQGSEATYESGFVIDKFPISRPNLTFSTLTVSNMSPEDSSIYLCSVRRTDSNQPQHFGDGTRLSIL.